One and the same sample provided the 16 T cell receptor beta chains below, sequenced in a study of blood T cell repertoires in COVID-19. TCRdb's copy holds only in-frame clones and misses some; the assay was immunoSEQ multiplex PCR. Seen here are approximately 500,000 clones, around 90% observed once, and the top ten hold about 8.2%. The sequenced sample was peripheral blood. The source of these receptors is a woman aged 50 to 60 with COVID-19, enrolled during active disease.

The chain employs TRBV11-2 and TRBJ1-2, with D perhaps TRBD1 (6 bases). The germline V and J ends were trimmed by 5 bases and 7 bases, with 29 bases remaining between them. Germline V gene lookup returns CDR1 SGHAT and CDR2 FQNNGV. This CDR3 spans 18 amino acids. CDR3 in DNA: TGTGCCAGCAGCCGGATTGGCTTAGGGGGAGGGGGTCCTATTGGCTACACCTTC. It is translated as CASSRIGLGGGGPIGYTF.

The gene calls are TRBV2 and TRBJ2-7; D is perhaps TRBD1 (5 bases). The CDR3 is 14 amino acids. Trimming removed 9 bases from V and 0 bases from J, with 15 bases in between. Germline CDR1 reads SNHLY; CDR2 reads FYNNEI. For the CDR3, the DNA is TGTGCCAGTATCTTCAGGGATACCTCCTACGAGCAGTACTTC. Encoded protein: CASIFRDTSYEQYF.

V gene TRBV2 combines with J gene TRBJ2-7, with D hard to call. The V and J ends lost 4 bases and 2 bases respectively, with 9 bases between them. The germline V gene encodes CDR1 SNHLY and CDR2 FYNNEI. This CDR3 is built from 13 residues. The CDR3 sequence is CASSVGLTYEQYF. DNA for the CDR3: TGTGCCAGCAGTGTGGGCCTGACCTACGAGCAGTACTTC.

The chain links TRBV12-3 or TRBV12-4 to TRBJ1-3; D might be TRBD1 (6 bases). The CDR3 extends over 13 amino acids. The V end was cut by 4 bases, the J end by 3 bases, with 7 bases between. The CDR3 DNA is TGTGCCAGCAGTTACAGGGTTGGAAACACCATATATTTT. Its translation: CASSYRVGNTIYF.

The V call is TRBV7-9, the J call TRBJ1-2; tentatively, D is TRBD1 (5 bases). This CDR3 is built from 13 residues. CDR1 is SEHNR and CDR2 is FQNEAQ in the germline V gene (reference sequence). With 5 bases removed from V and 8 bases from J, the gap between germline ends came to 15 bases. The CDR3 protein is CASSPRDHGGYTF. For the CDR3, the DNA is TGTGCCAGCAGCCCCAGGGATCACGGCGGCTACACCTTC.

The chain is built from TRBV5-4 and TRBJ2-1, with D maybe TRBD2 (6 bases). V dropped 2 bases and J dropped 5 bases, with 20 bases sitting between them. The CDR3 is 17 residues long. Germline CDR1 SGHNT, CDR2 YYREEE (reference sequence). The CDR3 nucleotides read TGTGCCAGCAGCTTCGGAGGGATACGAGCTCTTAACAATGAGCAGTTCTTC. Encoded protein: CASSFGGIRALNNEQFF.

This clone showed up just a few times. The V and J genes are TRBV5-5 and TRBJ1-3; tentatively, D is TRBD1 (5 bases). Germline CDR1 SGHKS, CDR2 YYEKEE (reference sequence). Between the trimmed V and J ends, which lost 4 bases and 4 bases, there was a span of 15 bases. CDR3 length: 15 amino acids. CDR3 loop: CASSEYRFEGNTIYF. The CDR3 DNA reads as TGTGCCAGCAGCGAATACAGGTTCGAAGGAAACACCATATATTTT.

V and J are TRBV5-4 and TRBJ2-2; TRBD2 agrees at 8 bases. From germline, CDR1 is SGHNT and CDR2 YYREEE (reference sequence). This CDR3 region has 15 residues. The ends lost 0 bases at V and 4 bases at J; junction bases unmatched: 2. CDR3 loop: CASSLAGGFTGELFF. CDR3 bases: TGTGCCAGCAGCTTGGCGGGGGGGTTCACCGGGGAGCTGTTTTTT.

The V gene is TRBV4-1, the J gene TRBJ1-3, with no clear D. The V end was cut by 4 bases, the J end by 0 bases, with 10 bases between. Germline assignment: CDR1 MGHRA and CDR2 YSYEKL. The CDR3 loop spans 15 amino acids. The DNA for the CDR3 is TGCGCCAGCAGCCCGGAGGGTTTCTCTGGAAACACCATATATTTT. As protein: CASSPEGFSGNTIYF.

The chain is built from TRBV29-1 and TRBJ2-1; 7 nucleotides match TRBD1. The germline V gene encodes CDR1 SQVTM and CDR2 ANQGSEA. This CDR3 region has 11 residues. With V trimmed by 8 bases and J by 9 bases, 7 bases remained unmatched. The CDR3: CSSQQGTEQFF. Written as DNA, the CDR3 is TGCAGCTCTCAACAGGGGACTGAGCAGTTCTTC.

About this clone: This specimen includes other DNA sequences encoding the same CDR3. The rearrangement joins TRBV30 to TRBJ1-1, with 7 bases matching TRBD1. CDR1 GTSNPN and CDR2 SVGIG come from the germline V gene (reference sequence). The V gene end was trimmed by 4 bases and the J gene end by 0 bases; junction bases not matched to a gene: 2. The CDR3 is 13 amino acids. The CDR3 reads CAWNRGVNTEAFF. In nucleotides, the CDR3 is TGTGCCTGGAACAGGGGAGTGAACACTGAAGCTTTCTTT.

The V gene is TRBV11-3, the J gene TRBJ2-1; D might be TRBD2 (5 bases). The CDR3 is 15 residues long. V lost 5 bases, J lost 7 bases, and 18 bases lay in between. Germline V lookup: CDR1 SGHNT, CDR2 YENEEA. CDR3 nucleotide sequence: TGTGCCAGCAGCCCCGGGATAGCCCCCAATAATGAGCAGTTCTTC. Translated, it gives CASSPGIAPNNEQFF.

The chain is built from TRBV2 and TRBJ1-5, with D unclear. V was cut by 5 bases and J by 2 bases, with 10 bases left in between. The germline V gene encodes CDR1 SNHLY and CDR2 FYNNEI. The CDR3 extends over 14 amino acids. Written as DNA, the CDR3 is TGTGCCAGCAGTTCTTGGCAGGGCAATCAGCCCCAGCATTTT. The encoded protein is CASSSWQGNQPQHF.

In this sample, this clone turned up once. The chain recombines TRBV29-1 with TRBJ1-1; D is uncertain. V was shortened by 6 bases and J by 5 bases, with 13 bases between the two germline ends. The CDR3 contains 12 residues. Germline assignment: CDR1 SQVTM and CDR2 ANQGSEA. CDR3 protein: CSVTPIRTEAFF. For the CDR3, the DNA is TGCAGCGTGACACCTATACGGACTGAAGCTTTCTTT. The full variable domain, completed using reference TRBV29-1 and TRBJ1-1, is SAVISQKPSRDICQRGTSLTIQCQVDSQVTMMFWYRQQPGQSLTLIATANQGSEATYESGFVIDKFPISRPNLTFSTLTVSNMSPEDSSIYLCSVTPIRTEAFFGQGTRLTVV.

This rearrangement joins TRBV19 to TRBJ2-1; 7 positions match TRBD2. Germline assignment: CDR1 LNHDA and CDR2 SQIVND (reference sequence). The V gene end was trimmed by 10 bases and the J gene end by 5 bases; junction bases not matched to a gene: 5. There are 12 residues in the CDR3. CDR3 bases: TGTGCCACCGGGGAGGGTGACAATGAGCAGTTCTTC. Its protein is CATGEGDNEQFF.

The chain couples TRBV5-1 to TRBJ2-2; TRBD2 is a possible D gene (5 bases). This CDR3 contains 15 residues. CDR1 and CDR2 from the germline V gene are SGHRS and YFSETQ. V lost 2 bases and J lost 3, with 11 bases in between. This CDR3 reads CASSFREPDTGELFF. The CDR3 nucleotides are TGCGCCAGCAGCTTCCGGGAACCAGACACCGGGGAGCTGTTTTTT. Full variable domain (rest looked up from reference TRBV5-1 and TRBJ2-2): KAGVTQTPRYLIKTRGQQVTLSCSPISGHRSVSWYQQTPGQGLQFLFEYFSETQRNKGNFPGRFSGRQFSNSRSEMNVSTLELGDSALYLCASSFREPDTGELFFGEGSRLTVL.